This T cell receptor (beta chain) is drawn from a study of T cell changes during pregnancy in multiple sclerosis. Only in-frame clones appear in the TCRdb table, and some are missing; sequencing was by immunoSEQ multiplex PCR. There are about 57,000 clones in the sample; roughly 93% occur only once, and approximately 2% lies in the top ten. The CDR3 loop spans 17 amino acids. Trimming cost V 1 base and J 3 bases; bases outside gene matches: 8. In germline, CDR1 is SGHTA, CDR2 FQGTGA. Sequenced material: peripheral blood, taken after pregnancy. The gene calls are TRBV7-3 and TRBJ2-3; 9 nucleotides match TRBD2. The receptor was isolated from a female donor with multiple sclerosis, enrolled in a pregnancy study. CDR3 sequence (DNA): TGTGCCAGCAGCTTAAGTAGCGGGAGAGGCGGGACAGATACGCAGTATTTT. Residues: CASSLSSGRGGTDTQYF.